This T cell receptor (beta chain) was recovered during a study of T cell responses to AZD1222 COVID-19 vaccine. Notes on the study in general: Clonal diversity was possibly underestimated; the donors were predominantly white British and more often female.

Per germline, CDR1 SGHDN and CDR2 FVKESK. V was shortened by 1 base and J by 0 bases, with 12 bases between the two germline ends. The CDR3 loop spans 16 amino acids. Clones were read by immunoSEQ multiplex PCR, and TCRdb kept only the in-frame ones, dropping some. The sample lists about 120,000 clones, more than 75% occurring once. On this clone itself: Its antigen is undetermined.

V and J are TRBV14 and TRBJ1-1; tentatively, D is TRBD1 (5 bases). The sequenced sample was peripheral blood, obtained on day 0 of AZD1222 vaccination. The receptor's source is an adult in good health. The CDR3 protein is CASSQVGGPLNTEAFF. For the CDR3, the DNA is TGTGCCAGCAGCCAAGTGGGGGGACCGCTGAACACTGAAGCTTTCTTT.